Here is one T cell receptor (beta chain) with its context. The CDR3 extends over 16 amino acids. V lost 4 bases, J lost 2 bases, and 11 bases stayed unmatched. Germline CDR1 SGDLS, CDR2 YYNGEE. The data are from a study of shared T cell receptors in the human thymus. Data came from immunoSEQ multiplex PCR; TCRdb stores just in-frame clones and leaves some out. The table shows 65,000 to 70,000 clones, with nearly 95% occurring only once. This chain joins TRBV9 and TRBJ2-7; 8 nucleotides agree with TRBD1. Sequences were obtained from thymocytes. This receptor was identified in a human donor. The CDR3 sequence is CASSPRSGQGPYEQYF. Written as DNA, the CDR3 is TGTGCCAGCAGCCCTCGTAGTGGACAGGGACCCTACGAGCAGTACTTC.